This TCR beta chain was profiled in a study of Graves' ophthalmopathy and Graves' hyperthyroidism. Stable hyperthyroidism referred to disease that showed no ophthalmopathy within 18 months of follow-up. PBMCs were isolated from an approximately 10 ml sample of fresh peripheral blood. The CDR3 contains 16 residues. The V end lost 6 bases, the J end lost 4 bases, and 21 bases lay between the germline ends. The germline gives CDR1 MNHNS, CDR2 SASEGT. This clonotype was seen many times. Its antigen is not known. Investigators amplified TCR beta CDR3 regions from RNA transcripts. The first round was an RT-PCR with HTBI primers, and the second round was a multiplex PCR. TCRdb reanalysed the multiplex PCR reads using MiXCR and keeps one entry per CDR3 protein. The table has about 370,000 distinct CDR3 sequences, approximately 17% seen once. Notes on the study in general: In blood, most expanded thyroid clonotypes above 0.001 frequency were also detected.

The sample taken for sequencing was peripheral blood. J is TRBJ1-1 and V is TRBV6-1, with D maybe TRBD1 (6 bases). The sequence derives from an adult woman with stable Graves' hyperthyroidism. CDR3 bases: TGTGCCAGCAGCCGATCACAGGGATCCAGGGGCACTGAAGCTTTCTTT. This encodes CASSRSQGSRGTEAFF.